These 9 T cell receptor beta chains share one sample of origin, sequenced in a study of blood T cell repertoires in COVID-19. Measured with immunoSEQ multiplex PCR; TCRdb has only the in-frame clones, and not every one. Of roughly 50,000 clones in the sample, roughly 86% were seen once. Material for sequencing was peripheral blood. These receptors all stem from a man aged 70 or older with active COVID-19.

This rearrangement joins TRBV7-2 to TRBJ2-4; weak D call: TRBD2 (6 bases). V shed 0 bases and J shed 3 bases, with 6 bases lying between them. Per germline, CDR1 SGHTA and CDR2 FQGNSA. The CDR3 sequence is 14 residues long. CDR3 residues: CASSLAGGKNIQYF. CDR3 bases: TGTGCCAGCAGCTTAGCGGGGGGCAAAAACATTCAGTACTTC. Full variable domain (rest looked up from reference TRBV7-2 and TRBJ2-4): GAGVSQSPSNKVTEKGKDVELRCDPISGHTALYWYRQSLGQGLEFLIYFQGNSAPDKSGLPSDRFSAERTGGSVSTLTIQRTQQEDSAVYLCASSLAGGKNIQYFGAGTRLSVL.

This clone was found a few times. This chain joins TRBV7-3 and TRBJ1-1, with D possibly TRBD1 on 5 matching bases. Between the trimmed V and J ends, which lost 4 bases and 0 bases, there was a span of 6 bases. CDR3 size: 13 residues. Per the germline V gene, CDR1 is SGHTA and CDR2 is FQGTGA. The CDR3, as DNA: TGTGCCAGCAGCTCACAGGTGAACACTGAAGCTTTCTTT. As protein: CASSSQVNTEAFF.

The rearrangement joins TRBV5-8 to TRBJ1-1; possibly TRBD1 for D (5 bases). CDR1 is SGHTS and CDR2 is YDEGEE in the germline V gene. V lost 1 base, J lost 1 base, and 11 bases lay in between. The CDR3 sequence is 15 residues long. CDR3 DNA sequence: TGTGCCAGCAGCTTGTACCGGGGGACGAACACTGAAGCTTTCTTT. Translated: CASSLYRGTNTEAFF.

This chain links TRBV6-2 or TRBV6-3 with TRBJ1-1; no clear D gene. CDR3 length: 15 amino acids. Germline-derived CDR1 and CDR2 are MNHEY and SVGEGT. V lost 2 bases to trimming and J lost 3 bases, with 13 bases between them. CDR3 in amino acids: CASSYGAGLDTEAFF. Here the CDR3 DNA reads TGTGCCAGCAGTTACGGTGCAGGTTTGGACACTGAAGCTTTCTTT.

The CDR3 DNA reads TGTGCCAGCTCACCGCCCGGGAGCAACGAGCAGTACTTC. This gives the protein CASSPPGSNEQYF. The rearrangement links TRBV18 to TRBJ2-7, with a possible D match to TRBD2 (6 bases). CDR1 is KGHSH and CDR2 is LQKENI in the germline V gene. The length of the CDR3 is 13 residues. V shed 3 bases and J shed 5 bases, with 11 bases lying between them.

This clone was detected a few times. The V gene is TRBV24-1, the J gene TRBJ1-1; D possibly corresponds to TRBD1 (5 bases). Trimming removed 3 bases from V and 0 bases from J, with 10 bases in between. Per germline, CDR1 KGHDR and CDR2 SFDVKD. The CDR3 contains 15 residues. The CDR3 sequence: CATSDARAMNTEAFF. DNA of the CDR3: TGTGCCACCAGTGATGCCAGGGCTATGAACACTGAAGCTTTCTTT.

This chain uses TRBV3-1 (or the pseudogene TRBV3-2) with TRBJ2-2; no clear D. V was shortened by 7 bases and J by 2 bases, with 5 bases between the two germline ends. This CDR3 has 12 amino acids. Germline CDR1 reads LGHDT; CDR2 reads YNNKEL (reference sequence). CDR3 amino acids: CASNRNTGELFF. The CDR3 nucleotides are TGTGCCAGCAACAGAAACACCGGGGAGCTGTTTTTT.

V is TRBV28 and J is TRBJ2-4; weak D call: TRBD2 (6 bases). The V end lost 5 bases, the J end lost 1 base, and 18 bases lay between the germline ends. Germline CDR1 MDHEN, CDR2 SYDVKM. The CDR3 covers 17 residues. The CDR3 protein is CASSPPPGTLAKNIQYF. CDR3 sequence (DNA): TGTGCCAGCAGTCCCCCCCCCGGGACTCTGGCCAAAAACATTCAGTACTTC.

This rearrangement joins TRBV7-3 to TRBJ2-1; D may be TRBD2 (6 bases). Germline-derived CDR1 and CDR2 are SGHTA and FQGTGA. CDR3 length: 15 amino acids. The V gene lost 3 bases and the J gene lost 1 base, with 10 bases spanning the gap. CDR3 residues: CASSFQAGSYNEQFF. DNA for the CDR3: TGTGCCAGCAGCTTCCAGGCGGGGTCCTACAATGAGCAGTTCTTC. Drawing the rest from reference TRBV7-3 and TRBJ2-1, the complete variable domain is GAGVSQTPSNKVTEKGKYVELRCDPISGHTALYWYRQSLGQGPEFLIYFQGTGAADDSGLPNDRFFAVRPEGSVSTLKIQRTERGDSAVYLCASSFQAGSYNEQFFGPGTRLTVL.